This TCR beta chain was recovered during a study of response to subunit inactivated influenza vaccine. Study observations and caveats: The authors suggested that few new T cells are recruited per seasonal influenza vaccination.

Regarding this clonotype: What it binds is not known.

CDR1 is SGHAT and CDR2 is FQNNGV in the germline V gene. This CDR3 spans 14 amino acids. Trimming took off 1 base at V and 7 bases at J, with 12 bases between the two ends. TCRdb processed the RT-PCR reads anew with MiXCR; each CDR3 protein has one entry. The sample carries roughly 650,000 distinct CDR3 sequences, 11% to 15% recorded once. The receptor was isolated from a man aged 50-59 years who received an inactivated influenza vaccine. The V and J genes are TRBV11-2 and TRBJ2-3; weak D call: TRBD2 (6 bases). The sample in question was PBMCs from blood, obtained approximately 15 days before vaccination. CDR3: CASSLVAGMNTQYF. For the CDR3, the DNA is TGTGCCAGCAGCTTAGTGGCGGGGATGAATACGCAGTATTTT. The complete variable domain, with remaining parts taken from reference TRBV11-2 and TRBJ2-3, reads EAGVAQSPRYKIIEKRQSVAFWCNPISGHATLYWYQQILGQGPKLLIQFQNNGVVDDSQLPKDRFSAERLKGVDSTLKIQPAKLEDSAVYLCASSLVAGMNTQYFGPGTRLTVL.